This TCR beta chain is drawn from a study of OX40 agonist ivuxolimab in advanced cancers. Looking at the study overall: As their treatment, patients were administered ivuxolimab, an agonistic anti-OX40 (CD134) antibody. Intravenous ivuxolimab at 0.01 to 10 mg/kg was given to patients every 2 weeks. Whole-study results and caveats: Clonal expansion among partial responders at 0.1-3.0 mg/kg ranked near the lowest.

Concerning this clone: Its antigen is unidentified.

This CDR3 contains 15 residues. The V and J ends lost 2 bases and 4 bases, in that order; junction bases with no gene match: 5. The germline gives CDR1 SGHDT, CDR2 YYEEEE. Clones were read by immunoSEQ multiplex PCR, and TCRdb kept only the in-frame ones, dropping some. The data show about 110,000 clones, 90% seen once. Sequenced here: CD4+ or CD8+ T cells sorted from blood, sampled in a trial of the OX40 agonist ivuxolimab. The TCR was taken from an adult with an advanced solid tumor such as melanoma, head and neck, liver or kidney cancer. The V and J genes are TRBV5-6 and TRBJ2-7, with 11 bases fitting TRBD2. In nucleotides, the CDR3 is TGTGCCAGCAGCTTTAGCGGGGGGGTCCTTTACGAGCAGTACTTC. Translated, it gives CASSFSGGVLYEQYF. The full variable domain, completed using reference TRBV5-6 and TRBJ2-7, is DAGVTQSPTHLIKTRGQQVTLRCSPKSGHDTVSWYQQALGQGPQFIFQYYEEEERQRGNFPDRFSGHQFPNYSSELNVNALLLGDSALYLCASSFSGGVLYEQYFGPGTRLTVT.